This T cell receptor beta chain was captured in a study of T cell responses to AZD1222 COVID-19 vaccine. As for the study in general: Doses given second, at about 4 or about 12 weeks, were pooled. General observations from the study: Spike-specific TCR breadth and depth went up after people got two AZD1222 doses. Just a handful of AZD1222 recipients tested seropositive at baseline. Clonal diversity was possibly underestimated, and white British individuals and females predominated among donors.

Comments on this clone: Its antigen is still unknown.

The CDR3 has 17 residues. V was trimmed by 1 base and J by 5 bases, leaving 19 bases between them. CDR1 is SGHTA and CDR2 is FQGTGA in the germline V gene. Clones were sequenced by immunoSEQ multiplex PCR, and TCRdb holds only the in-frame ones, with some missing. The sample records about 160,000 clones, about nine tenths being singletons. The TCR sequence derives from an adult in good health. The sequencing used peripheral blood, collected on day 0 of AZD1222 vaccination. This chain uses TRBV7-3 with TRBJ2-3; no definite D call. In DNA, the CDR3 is TGTGCCAGCAGCTTAATTTTTGGGATTCAAGGTGGAGATACGCAGTATTTT. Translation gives CASSLIFGIQGGDTQYF.